This TCR beta chain emerged from a study of blood T cell repertoires in COVID-19. As for the study in general: Acute and convalescent COVID-19 samples came from the United States, Italy and Spain. In each case, the material was cDNA or gDNA derived from T cells, B-cell-depleted T cells, or PBMCs.

This clone was seen just once. The authors' processing: Reference gene primers were amplified, and this amplification served to estimate nucleated cell counts. Here immunoSEQ multiplex PCR was the method, and the copy in TCRdb shows in-frame clones only, minus some. V, J and clone size derive from that table, while D and trimming were established from the DNA sequence. The sample lists a few hundred thousand clones, approximately 90% seen once, with approximately 2.2% in the top ten. After removal of 6 bases from V and 5 bases from J, the junction contained 7 bases not matched to a gene. Germline V CDR1 and CDR2: SGHVS, FNYEAQ. This CDR3 is built from 13 residues.

The sample was peripheral blood. The rearrangement joins TRBV7-6 to TRBJ2-7; 7 bases align to TRBD1. The TCR sequence derives from a man aged 18-30 years with active or convalescent COVID-19. The CDR3 DNA sequence: TGTGCCAGCAGTCAGAGGACAGGAAACGAGCAGTACTTC. Amino acid sequence: CASSQRTGNEQYF.